This TCR beta chain was sequenced during a study of cytomegalovirus exposure and HLA in healthy donors. With 6 bases clipped from V and 8 bases from J, the junction kept 14 bases outside the gene matches. CDR1 is KGHSH and CDR2 is LQKENI in the germline V gene. The CDR3 runs 16 residues. With 60 Vbeta and 13 Jbeta primers, the PCR was carried out. Authors' methods: In a later analysis, the count reached about 80 million unique TCR beta chains, with 8.5 million to 14 million shared. The data were produced by immunoSEQ multiplex PCR, yet TCRdb's version contains in-frame clones alone and is incomplete. The D gene and trimming were derived from the DNA, and the V and J assignments and clone size from that table. Of 70,000 or so clones in the sample, roughly 90% were seen once. Study conclusions and caveats: The listing of about 150 TCR beta chains classed them as cytomegalovirus-associated. At a 0.05 false discovery rate, a later analysis found 18,000 or so TCR beta sequences to be associated with HLA alleles. V- and J-gene trimming of TCR beta was linked (in a later analysis) to a missense DCLRE1C variant.

About this clone: Its antigen remains unidentified.

J is TRBJ2-1 and V is TRBV18; TRBD1 aligns across 9 bases. The sequence came from a young woman in good health and CMV-seronegative. The sequenced sample was PBMCs. The CDR3 sequence is CASSGRDREERDEQFF. In DNA form, the CDR3 reads TGTGCCAGCTCCGGTAGGGACAGGGAGGAGAGGGATGAGCAGTTCTTC.